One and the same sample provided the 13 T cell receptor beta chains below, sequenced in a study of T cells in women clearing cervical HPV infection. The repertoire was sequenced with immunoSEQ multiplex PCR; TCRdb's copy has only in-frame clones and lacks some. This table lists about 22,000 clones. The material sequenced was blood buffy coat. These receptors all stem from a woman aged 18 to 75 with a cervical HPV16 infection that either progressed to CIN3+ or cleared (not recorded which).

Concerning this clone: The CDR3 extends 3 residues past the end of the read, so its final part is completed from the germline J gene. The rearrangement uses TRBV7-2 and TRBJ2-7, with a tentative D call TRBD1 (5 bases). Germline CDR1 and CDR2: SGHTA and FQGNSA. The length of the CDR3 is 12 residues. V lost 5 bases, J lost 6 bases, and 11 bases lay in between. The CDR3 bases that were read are TGTGCCAGCAGCCCGGTGGGGCTCGAG. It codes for CASSPVGLE. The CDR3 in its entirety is CASSPVGLEQYF.

The part of the CDR3 DNA that was read is TGTGCCAGCAGCTCGGGTGGGGGGGGTGAG. Protein product: CASSSGGGGE. The whole CDR3 reads CASSSGGGGEQFF. The chain carries TRBV7-2 and TRBJ2-1; 7 nucleotides agree with TRBD2. From the germline J gene comes the end of the CDR3, since the read stops 3 residues before it. The CDR3 contains 13 residues. The junction had 6 bases not matched to a gene; V was cut back by 4 bases and J by 9 bases. CDR1 is SGHTA, CDR2 FQGNSA, per germline.

The CDR3 reads CSALLTGNGYTF. The CDR3 bases that were read are TGCAGTGCTCTATTAACAGGGAATGGC. The chain has TRBV20-1 and TRBJ1-2, with D possibly being TRBD1 (6 bases). The CDR3 is cut off 3 residues early in the read; its end comes from the germline J gene. Trimming removed 5 bases at V and 6 bases at J, with 13 bases between. This CDR3 has 12 amino acids. Germline values: CDR1 DFQATT, CDR2 SNEGSKA (reference sequence).

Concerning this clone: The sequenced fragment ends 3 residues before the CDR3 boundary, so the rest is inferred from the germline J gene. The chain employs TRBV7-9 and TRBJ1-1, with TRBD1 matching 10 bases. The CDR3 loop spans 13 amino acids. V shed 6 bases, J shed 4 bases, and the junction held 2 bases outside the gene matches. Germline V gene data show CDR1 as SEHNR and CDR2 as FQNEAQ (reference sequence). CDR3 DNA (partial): TGTGCCAGCAGTGGACAGGGGGGCACTGAA. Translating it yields CASSGQGGTE. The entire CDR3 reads CASSGQGGTEAFF.

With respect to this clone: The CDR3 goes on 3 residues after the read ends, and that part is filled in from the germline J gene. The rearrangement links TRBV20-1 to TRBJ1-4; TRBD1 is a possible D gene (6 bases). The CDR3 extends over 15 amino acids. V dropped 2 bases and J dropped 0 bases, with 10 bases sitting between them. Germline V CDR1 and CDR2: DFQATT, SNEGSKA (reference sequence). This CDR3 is CSARPHRATNEKLFF. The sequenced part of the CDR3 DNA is TGCAGTGCTAGACCCCACAGGGCAACTAATGAAAAA.

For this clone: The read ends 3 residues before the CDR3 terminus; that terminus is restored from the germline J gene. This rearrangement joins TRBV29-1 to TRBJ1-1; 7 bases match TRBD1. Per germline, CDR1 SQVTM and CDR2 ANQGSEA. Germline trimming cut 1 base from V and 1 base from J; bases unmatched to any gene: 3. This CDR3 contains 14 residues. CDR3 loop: CSVEGRQGNTEAFF. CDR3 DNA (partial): TGCAGCGTTGAAGGGCGACAGGGGAACACTGAA.

The sequenced CDR3 bases are TGTGCCAGCAGCGGGGGACTTTTGAACACCGGGGAG. It encodes CASSGGLLNTGE. The complete CDR3 sequence is CASSGGLLNTGELFF. The chain recombines TRBV9 with TRBJ2-2, with D perhaps matching TRBD2 (6 bases). Coverage ceases 3 residues before the CDR3 finishes, and the germline J gene fills in the end. Trimming removed 3 bases from V and 1 base from J, with 10 bases in between. The germline CDR1 and CDR2 sequences are SGDLS and YYNGEE. This CDR3 is built from 15 residues.

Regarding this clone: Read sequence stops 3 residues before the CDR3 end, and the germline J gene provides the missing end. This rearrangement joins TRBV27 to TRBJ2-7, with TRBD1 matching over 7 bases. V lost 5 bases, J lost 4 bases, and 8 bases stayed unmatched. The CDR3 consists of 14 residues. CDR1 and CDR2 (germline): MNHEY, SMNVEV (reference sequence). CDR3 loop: CASSRSGTAYEQYF. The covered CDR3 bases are TGTGCCAGCAGTCGCTCCGGGACAGCATACGAG.

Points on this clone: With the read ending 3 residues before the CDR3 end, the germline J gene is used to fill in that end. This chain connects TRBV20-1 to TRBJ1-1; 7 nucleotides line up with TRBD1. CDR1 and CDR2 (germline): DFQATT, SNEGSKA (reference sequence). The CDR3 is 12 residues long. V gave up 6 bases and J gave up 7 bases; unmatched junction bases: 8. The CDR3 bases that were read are TGCAGTGCCTCCCGCCGGGACAGTGAA. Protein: CSASRRDSE. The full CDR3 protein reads CSASRRDSEAFF.

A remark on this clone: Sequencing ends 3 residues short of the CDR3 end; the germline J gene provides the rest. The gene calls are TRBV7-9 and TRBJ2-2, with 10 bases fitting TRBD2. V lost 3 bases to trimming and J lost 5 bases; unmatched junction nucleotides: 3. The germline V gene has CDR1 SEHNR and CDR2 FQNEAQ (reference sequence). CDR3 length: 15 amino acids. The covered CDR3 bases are TGTGCCAGCAGCTTTAGCGGGGGGCGGACCGGGGAG. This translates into CASSFSGGRTGE. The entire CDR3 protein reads CASSFSGGRTGELFF.

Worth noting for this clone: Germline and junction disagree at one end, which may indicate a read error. The DNA read from the CDR3 is TGTGCCAGCAGGGAAGGTCGATCGGGTTTAGATACG. This sequence encodes CASREGRSGLDT. Given in full, the CDR3 is CASREGRSGLDTQYF. The V gene is TRBV2, the J gene TRBJ2-3; D gene uncertain. The read terminates 3 residues ahead of where the CDR3 ends, so the germline J gene completes it. CDR1 is SNHLY and CDR2 is FYNNEI in the germline V gene. The CDR3 extends over 15 amino acids.

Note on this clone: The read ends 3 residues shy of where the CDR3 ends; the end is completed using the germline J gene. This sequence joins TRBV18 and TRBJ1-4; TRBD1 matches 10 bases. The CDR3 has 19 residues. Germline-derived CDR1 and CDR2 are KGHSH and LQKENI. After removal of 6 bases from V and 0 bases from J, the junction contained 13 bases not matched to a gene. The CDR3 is CASSPTPGQGTATNEKLFF. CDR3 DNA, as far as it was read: TGTGCCAGCTCTCCGACTCCGGGACAGGGGACCGCAACTAATGAAAAA.

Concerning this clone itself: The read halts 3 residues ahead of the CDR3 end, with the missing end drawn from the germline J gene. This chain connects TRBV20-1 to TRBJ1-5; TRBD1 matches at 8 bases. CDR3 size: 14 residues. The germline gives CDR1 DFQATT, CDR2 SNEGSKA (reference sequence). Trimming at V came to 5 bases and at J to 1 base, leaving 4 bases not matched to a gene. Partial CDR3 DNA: TGCAGTGCTCGGACAGGGTGGAGCAATCAGCCC. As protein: CSARTGWSNQP. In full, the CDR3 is CSARTGWSNQPQHF.